This is a list of T cell receptor beta chains from one sample in a study of early T cells in non-severe SARS-CoV-2 infection. TCRdb re-derived calls from the 5' RACE reads in MiXCR, one entry per CDR3 protein. The profile covers some 27,000 distinct CDR3 sequences, with approximately 4.2% appearing a single time and 9.5% to 13% taken by the ten largest. The material sequenced was whole blood. The origin of the receptors is an adult who was a healthcare worker with PCR-confirmed SARS-CoV-2 infection or an uninfected control (not recorded which). CDR3s include the opening cysteine and the closing phenylalanine or tryptophan. Fields, in order: J gene, D gene, V gene, clone size, CDR3 DNA, CDR3 protein. D genes are given only for firm matches. Clone size is shown for a subset of rows, as once, few, many or a class of expanded clone.

>TRBJ2-3|NA|TRBV4-2|few
TGTGCCAGCAGCCAAGAGGGGGGACCCACCGATACGCAGTATTTT
CASSQEGGPTDTQYF
>TRBJ1-5|TRBD1|TRBV18|many
TGTGCCAGCTCACGGCAGGGGGCGGATCAGCCCCAGCATTTT
CASSRQGADQPQHF
>TRBJ1-3|NA|TRBV7-8|many
TGTGCCAGCAGCCTGTCTAGCTCTGGAAACACCATATATTTT
CASSLSSSGNTIYF
>TRBJ1-5|TRBD1|TRBV15|few
TGTGCCACCAGCAGACCAACAGGGGGGAATCAGCCCCAGCATTTT
CATSRPTGGNQPQHF
>TRBJ2-7|NA|TRBV4-1|many
TGCGCCAGCAGCCAAGTAGCGGCGGGCCCCTACGAGCAGTACTTC
CASSQVAAGPYEQYF
>TRBJ2-2|NA|TRBV12-3/TRBV12-4|many
TGTGCCAGCAGTTTAGCGGAGACGAACACCGGGGAGCTGTTTTTT
CASSLAETNTGELFF
>TRBJ2-1|TRBD2|TRBV20-1|many
TGCAGTCCTTGGAGGACTAGCGGTAGGGGTGAGCAGTTCTTC
CSPWRTSGRGEQFF
>TRBJ2-7|NA|TRBV7-9|many
TGTGCCAGCAGCCGGCAGATTCAGAGCGAGCAGTACTTC
CASSRQIQSEQYF
>TRBJ2-7|NA|TRBV3-1|NA
TGTGCCAGCAGCCTCTACTCCGGGACCGAGGGCGAGCAGTACTTC
CASSLYSGTEGEQYF
>TRBJ2-2|TRBD2|TRBV3-1|many
TGTGCCAGCAGCCAAGCCCGCGGGAGGAACACCGGGGAGCTGTTTTTT
CASSQARGRNTGELFF
>TRBJ1-1|NA|TRBV18|many
TGTGCCAGCTCACCACTCGAAATGAACACTGAAGCTTTCTTT
CASSPLEMNTEAFF
>TRBJ2-3|NA|TRBV10-2|many
TGCGCCAGCAGTGAGTCCTGGTGGGCTAGCGCAACCACAGATACGCAGTATTTT
CASSESWWASATTDTQYF
>TRBJ2-1|TRBD2|TRBV28|many
TGTGCCAGCAGTTTGTGGGGGAGGGGCCCCAATGAGCAGTTCTTC
CASSLWGRGPNEQFF
>TRBJ2-3|TRBD2|TRBV10-2|many
TGCGCCAGCAGTGGAGGACTAGCGGGGGGCCCGCGCACAGATACGCAGTATTTT
CASSGGLAGGPRTDTQYF
>TRBJ2-1|NA|TRBV6-1|many
TGTGCCACCTTCAGGGGTCGTGGCCCTTACAATGAGCAGTTCTTC
CATFRGRGPYNEQFF
>TRBJ2-3|NA|TRBV27|NA
TGTGCCAGCAGTTTGTTGCGGGACACAGATACGCAGTATTTT
CASSLLRDTDTQYF
>TRBJ2-1|NA|TRBV3-1|many
TGTGCCAGCAGCCAAGATTTCAGGGGCGGCAATGAGCAGTTCTTC
CASSQDFRGGNEQFF
>TRBJ1-1|TRBD1|TRBV7-9|many
TGTGCCACAAAACAGGGGGAGGCTGAAGCTTTCTTT
CATKQGEAEAFF
>TRBJ2-1|TRBD2|TRBV7-9|many
TGTGCCAGCAGCTTTAATAGGGCTAGCGGTTACAATGAGCAGTTCTTC
CASSFNRASGYNEQFF
>TRBJ1-6|NA|TRBV7-9|many
TGTGCCAGCAGCTTAACGACTTCACCCCTCCACTTT
CASSLTTSPLHF
>TRBJ2-3|NA|TRBV6-2/TRBV6-3|few
TGTGCCAGCAGTTCACAGGGGGGGAGCACAGATACGCAGTATTTT
CASSSQGGSTDTQYF
>TRBJ2-7|TRBD1|TRBV5-1|many
TGCGCCAGCAAGACAGGGATCGAGCAGTACTTC
CASKTGIEQYF
>TRBJ1-5|NA|TRBV10-2|many
TGCGCCAGCAGAGACTCAGGCCGTCCGGGGCAGCCCCAGCATTTT
CASRDSGRPGQPQHF
>TRBJ2-7|NA|TRBV20-1|few
TGCAGTGCCACGAGCCCCGCATCTTACGAGCAGTACTTC
CSATSPASYEQYF
>TRBJ2-1|NA|TRBV12-3/TRBV12-4|NA
TGTGCCAGCAGCACTCGTACCGGGACATACAATGAGCAGTTCTTC
CASSTRTGTYNEQFF
>TRBJ2-7|TRBD2|TRBV7-2|many
TGTGCCAGCAGCTTACACAACCTAGCGGGAGGGCCGTATAACACCCAGGGTGAGCAGTACTTC
CASSLHNLAGGPYNTQGEQYF
>TRBJ1-1|NA|TRBV5-1|many
TGCGCCAGCAGCTTGGCTGGGTCTGAAGCTTTCTTT
CASSLAGSEAFF
>TRBJ1-1|NA|TRBV6-5|many
TGTGCCAGCAGTTACTCGACAGGGAACACTGAAGCTTTCTTT
CASSYSTGNTEAFF
>TRBJ2-1|NA|TRBV5-5|many
TGTGCCAGCAGCTACGAGGTTACCTACAATGAGCAGTTCTTC
CASSYEVTYNEQFF
>TRBJ2-2|NA|TRBV5-1|many
TGCGCCAGCAGCTTGCGACAGGCGAACACCGGGGAGCTGTTTTTT
CASSLRQANTGELFF
>TRBJ2-3|TRBD2|TRBV12-3/TRBV12-4|many
TGTGCCAGCAGTTTAGCCCCCCTCAAGACTAGCGGGAGGGGCGGGGATACGCAGTATTTT
CASSLAPLKTSGRGGDTQYF
>TRBJ1-1|NA|TRBV10-1|NA
TGCGCCAGCAGTCCTGAGCTCGGGGACACTGAAGCTTTCTTT
CASSPELGDTEAFF
>TRBJ2-7|NA|TRBV7-9|many
TGTGCCAGCAGCTTACAGGGTGCTTCCTACGAGCAGTACTTC
CASSLQGASYEQYF
>TRBJ2-7|TRBD1|TRBV28|many
TGTGCCAGCAGTTCCGGACAGGGCTACGCCTACGAGCAGTACTTC
CASSSGQGYAYEQYF
>TRBJ1-4|NA|TRBV5-1|many
TGCGCCAGCAGCGGAGAATCTAATGAAAAACTGTTTTTT
CASSGESNEKLFF
>TRBJ1-3|NA|TRBV14|many
TGTGCCAGCAGCCAAGGGCGGGGGTCCTCTGGAAACACCATATATTTT
CASSQGRGSSGNTIYF
>TRBJ2-2|NA|TRBV5-1|few
TGCGCCAGCGGACGAGGGGCGGCGAACACCGGGGAGCTGTTTTTT
CASGRGAANTGELFF
>TRBJ2-3|TRBD1|TRBV28|many
TGTGCCAGCAGTCAGGACAGGGGGTTAACAGATACGCAGTATTTT
CASSQDRGLTDTQYF
>TRBJ2-7|NA|TRBV11-2|many
TGTGCCAGCAGCTTGTTACAGGGCTACGAGCAGTACTTC
CASSLLQGYEQYF
>TRBJ1-2|NA|TRBV2|large
TGTGCCAGCAGTGAGAGAAGTGATGTCTATGGCTACACCTTC
CASSERSDVYGYTF
>TRBJ2-5|NA|TRBV20-1|once
TGCAGTGCTAGAGATCTCGTGGGCGGCGAGACCCAGTACTTC
CSARDLVGGETQYF
>TRBJ2-7|TRBD1|TRBV19|many
TGTGCCAGTAGTTCGGGACAGGATCTCGAGCAGTACTTC
CASSSGQDLEQYF
>TRBJ2-1|NA|TRBV2|many
TGTGCCAGCAGTGATAAAGGAGGGGGGCCCTACAATGAGCAGTTCTTC
CASSDKGGGPYNEQFF
>TRBJ2-3|NA|TRBV20-1|many
TGCAGTGCTGCGGGCGACGTGGGCACAGATACGCAGTATTTT
CSAAGDVGTDTQYF
>TRBJ2-3|NA|TRBV6-5|NA
TGTGCCAGCAGGGCTTTCGGCCCCGAGGTAACAGATACACAGTATTTT
CASRAFGPEVTDTQYF
>TRBJ2-1|NA|TRBV7-6|many
TGTGCCAGCAGCTTAGCTTGGCTCAATGAGCAGTTCTTC
CASSLAWLNEQFF
>TRBJ2-7|NA|TRBV5-1|many
TGCGCCAGCGGCAGGGGATCATACTCCTACGAGCAGTACTTC
CASGRGSYSYEQYF
>TRBJ2-5|NA|TRBV19|NA
TGTGCCAGTAGTCAACTAGTCCAAGAGACCCAGTACTTC
CASSQLVQETQYF
>TRBJ2-7|TRBD1|TRBV28|many
TGTGCCAGCAGTCGACAGGGGGCTTACGAGCAGTACTTC
CASSRQGAYEQYF
>TRBJ2-1|NA|TRBV19|few
TGTGCCAGTAGTATTCCGGGACGGGGTATCAATGAGCAGTTCTTC
CASSIPGRGINEQFF
>TRBJ2-5|NA|TRBV15|many
TGTGCCACCAGCAGAGGACAAGAGACCCAGTACTTC
CATSRGQETQYF
>TRBJ2-2|NA|TRBV11-2|few
TGTGCCAGCAGCTTTACCCGGGACCACGGGGAGCTGTTTTTT
CASSFTRDHGELFF
>TRBJ1-1|NA|TRBV3-1|many
TGTGCCAGCAGCCCCACAGGGTCCCTGGGGAACACTGAAGCTTTCTTT
CASSPTGSLGNTEAFF
>TRBJ2-2|NA|TRBV20-1|few
TGCAGTGCTAAGACAGACACCGGGGAGCTGTTTTTT
CSAKTDTGELFF